This passage covers 8 T cell receptor beta chains from one sample sequenced in a study of regulatory T cells in long-lasting Graves disease. Time point described: newly diagnosed GD, antithyroid drugs for less than 3 months. PBMCs provided the RNA from which the TCR library was made. HTBI primers from iRepertoire and Arm-PCR of CDR3 regions yielded the TCR beta libraries. One entry per CDR3 protein, called by TCRdb with MiXCR from the multiplex PCR reads. The data show 400,000 to 500,000 distinct CDR3 sequences, 16% seen once. This sample also appeared in a second study, on T cells in Graves' hyperthyroidism and ophthalmopathy.

The sequenced sample was peripheral blood mononuclear cells (PBMCs), obtained at new diagnosis, from a patient treated with antithyroid drugs. The receptors were sampled from a woman aged 25 to 39 with Graves disease.

This clonotype was detected ten times or more. The chain uses TRBV7-9 and TRBJ2-7, with D possibly being TRBD2 (5 bases). The CDR3 runs to 15 residues. Germline values: CDR1 SEHNR, CDR2 FQNEAQ (reference sequence). Trimming took off 5 bases at V and 0 bases at J, with 14 bases between the two ends. CDR3 nucleotide sequence: TGTGCCAGCAGCCCAGTCGCTGGGAGCTCCTACGAGCAGTACTTC. It encodes CASSPVAGSSYEQYF.

There are many counts of this clonotype. The chain recombines TRBV28 with TRBJ2-4; D ambiguous. Per the germline V gene, CDR1 is MDHEN and CDR2 is SYDVKM. This CDR3 is 15 amino acids long. Trimming stripped 3 bases from V and 0 bases from J, with 9 bases between. CDR3 DNA sequence: TGTGCCAGCAGTTTCCCTGGGTTAGCCAAAAACATTCAGTACTTC. Translated, it gives CASSFPGLAKNIQYF. The complete variable domain, with remaining parts taken from reference TRBV28 and TRBJ2-4, reads DVKVTQSSRYLVKRTGEKVFLECVQDMDHENMFWYRQDPGLGLRLIYFSYDVKMKEKGDIPEGYSVSREKKERFSLILESASTNQTSMYLCASSFPGLAKNIQYFGAGTRLSVL.

This clonotype was counted at least ten times. The chain combines TRBV7-3 with TRBJ2-7, with D possibly TRBD1 on 7 matching bases. CDR1 and CDR2 (germline): SGHTA, FQGTGA. The CDR3 length is 13 residues. Trimming shortened V by 6 bases and J by 5 bases, and 14 bases separated the two germline ends. This CDR3 is CASSPSRGDEQYF. Written as DNA, the CDR3 is TGTGCCAGCAGTCCATCCAGGGGGGACGAGCAGTACTTC. Full variable domain (rest looked up from reference TRBV7-3 and TRBJ2-7): GAGVSQTPSNKVTEKGKYVELRCDPISGHTALYWYRQSLGQGPEFLIYFQGTGAADDSGLPNDRFFAVRPEGSVSTLKIQRTERGDSAVYLCASSPSRGDEQYFGPGTRLTVT.

This clonotype showed up many times. This rearrangement joins TRBV28 to TRBJ2-7; 10 bases align to TRBD2. The ends lost 6 bases at V and 0 bases at J; junction bases unmatched: 14. CDR3 length equals 18 residues. The germline CDR1 and CDR2 sequences are MDHEN and SYDVKM. The CDR3 nucleotides read TGTGCCAGCAGCCCAAGGACTAGCGGAAGTTTGGACTCCTACGAGCAGTACTTC. Translated, it gives CASSPRTSGSLDSYEQYF.

This clonotype was found many times. V and J are TRBV20-1 and TRBJ2-6; unclear D gene. The CDR3 totals 16 residues. Germline loops: CDR1 DFQATT, CDR2 SNEGSKA (reference sequence). Trimming removed 4 bases from V and 0 bases from J, with 13 bases in between. CDR3 region: CSANSDGGSGANVLTF. The CDR3 nucleotides are TGCAGTGCTAACTCTGATGGTGGCTCTGGGGCCAACGTCCTGACTTTC.

The V gene is TRBV28, the J gene TRBJ2-7, with D possibly called TRBD1 or TRBD2 (5 bases each). The CDR3 runs to 14 residues. Germline V gene lookup returns CDR1 MDHEN and CDR2 SYDVKM. Trimming took off 10 bases at V and 0 bases at J, with 16 bases between the two ends. The CDR3 nucleotides read TGTGCCACCATGGGGGTGGGAAGCTCCTACGAGCAGTACTTC. Protein: CATMGVGSSYEQYF.

This clonotype was counted at least ten times. The rearrangement joins TRBV7-9 to TRBJ2-7, with D hard to call. The CDR3 length is 17 residues. Germline V lookup: CDR1 SEHNR, CDR2 FQNEAQ (reference sequence). V lost 0 bases to trimming and J lost 4 bases, with 19 bases between them. The CDR3 DNA is TGTGCCAGCAGCTTAGCTCCCTTGACTTCGGTGGGGTACGAGCAGTACTTC. The encoded protein is CASSLAPLTSVGYEQYF.

This clonotype was seen at least ten times. CDR3 sequence: CAIASGTNGQETQYF. DNA for the CDR3: TGTGCCATCGCGAGTGGGACGAACGGCCAAGAGACCCAGTACTTC. The chain is built from TRBV10-3 and TRBJ2-5, with D perhaps assigned TRBD1 or TRBD2 (5 bases each). The V and J ends lost 8 bases and 1 base respectively, with 17 bases between them. Germline V CDR1 and CDR2: ENHRY, SYGVKD. The CDR3 covers 15 residues.